This T cell receptor beta chain was captured in a study of cytomegalovirus exposure and HLA in healthy donors. Repertoires were generated with immunoSEQ multiplex PCR, while TCRdb's copy carries only in-frame clones and drops some. The table includes some 76,000 clones, 94% detected once. V lost 4 bases, J lost 0 bases, and 16 bases lay in between. The CDR3 has 17 amino acids. Germline assignment: CDR1 MNHEY and CDR2 SMNVEV (reference sequence). The V call is TRBV27, the J call TRBJ1-5; D ambiguous. The clonotype was recovered from a woman between 18 and 29 years old in good health and CMV-seropositive. The sequenced sample was PBMCs. DNA for the CDR3: TGTGCCAGCAGTTCCCGCCCGAGGGCCCTTAGCAATCAGCCCCAGCATTTT. Its translation: CASSSRPRALSNQPQHF.